This T cell receptor beta chain is drawn from a study of CD8 T cells in Susac syndrome. The V and J ends lost 0 bases and 5 bases, in that order; junction bases with no gene match: 6. Per germline, CDR1 DFQATT and CDR2 SNEGSKA (reference sequence). The CDR3 length is 15 residues. Reverse transcription of about 0.5 to 1 ug RNA used random hexamers. With immunoSEQ multiplex PCR, TCR beta CDR3 was amplified across 54 Vbeta and 13 Jbeta. TCRdb re-called the immunoSEQ multiplex PCR reads through MiXCR, storing one row per CDR3 protein. The table shows 150,000 to 200,000 distinct CDR3 sequences, with about 95% occurring only once. CD8+ and CD4+ T cells circulating in blood were sequenced for TCR beta. Both CD4+ and CD8+ T cells were negatively isolated, and TEMRA cells underwent FACS enrichment.

The sample was CD4+ T cells from PBMCs. The V gene is TRBV20-1, the J gene TRBJ2-7, with 11 nucleotides matching TRBD1. The sequence came from a human donor in good health. CDR3 in DNA: TGCAGTGCTAGAGACCCCGGGACAGGGGGACACGAGCAGTACTTC. This codes for CSARDPGTGGHEQYF.